This TCR beta chain comes out of a study of shared clonotypes between healthy human individuals. Notes on the study in general: Sampling was confined to blood; repertoires within tissues likely differ. Lower generation probabilities were found for non-shared clonotypes than for those shared by all four donors. Around 5% was the fraction of naive CD4 clonotypes found shared across a few donors.

Selected positively for CCR7 and CD45RO-negative, naive CD8 cells excluded terminally differentiated effector memory CD45RA+ cells. Germline lookup yields CDR1 SQVTM and CDR2 ANQGSEA. This CDR3 region has 12 residues. Germline trimming cut 4 bases from V and 15 bases from J; bases unmatched to any gene: 12. Concerning this clone: What it binds is unknown.

Several immunoSEQ plates held equal portions of the genomic DNA taken from each subset. This table comes from immunoSEQ multiplex PCR, and its TCRdb copy is limited to in-frame clones, with some not included. This table holds about 1.9 million clones, 80% to 95% found once. V usage is TRBV29-1 and J usage is TRBJ2-1; 7 nucleotides match TRBD2. The sequenced sample consisted of naive CD8+ T cells from PBMCs. The receptor was derived from a man younger than 35 in good health. Some clones in this sample may be carry-over from other donors' samples. CDR3 region: CSVVTSPLGPFF. DNA for the CDR3: TGCAGCGTTGTGACTAGCCCGCTTGGTCCGTTCTTC.